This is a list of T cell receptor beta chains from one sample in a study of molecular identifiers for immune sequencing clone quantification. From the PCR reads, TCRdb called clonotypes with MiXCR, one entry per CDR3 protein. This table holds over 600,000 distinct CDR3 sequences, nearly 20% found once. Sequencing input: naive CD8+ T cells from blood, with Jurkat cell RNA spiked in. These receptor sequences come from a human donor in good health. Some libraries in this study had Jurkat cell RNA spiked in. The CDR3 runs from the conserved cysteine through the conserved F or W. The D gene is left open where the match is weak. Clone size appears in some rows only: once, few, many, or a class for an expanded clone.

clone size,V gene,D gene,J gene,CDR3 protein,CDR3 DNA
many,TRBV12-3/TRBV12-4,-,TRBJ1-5,CASSLEFLSNQPQHF,TGTGCCAGCAGTTTGGAGTTTTTGAGCAATCAGCCCCAGCATTTT
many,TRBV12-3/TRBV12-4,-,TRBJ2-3,CASSLRGPDTQYF,TGTGCCAGCAGTTTACGCGGGCCAGATACGCAGTATTTT
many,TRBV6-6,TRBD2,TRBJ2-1,CASSRWASGGNEQFF,TGTGCCAGCAGCCGGTGGGCTAGCGGGGGAAACGAGCAGTTCTTC
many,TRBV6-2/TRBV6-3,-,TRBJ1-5,CASSIDRYSNQPQHF,TGTGCCAGCAGCATCGACAGGTATAGCAATCAGCCCCAGCATTTT
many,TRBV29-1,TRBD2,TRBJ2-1,CSVEGTSYNEQFF,TGCAGCGTTGAAGGGACTAGCTACAATGAGCAGTTCTTC
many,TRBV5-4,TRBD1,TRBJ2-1,CASSLPGDSSYNEQFF,TGTGCCAGCAGCCTGCCCGGGGACAGCTCCTACAATGAGCAGTTCTTC
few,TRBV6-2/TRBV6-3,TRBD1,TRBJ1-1,CASSLTGGIEAFF,TGTGCCAGCAGCCTGACAGGGGGAATTGAAGCTTTCTTT
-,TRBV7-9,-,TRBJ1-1,CASSNRDQLVAEAFF,TGTGCCAGCAGCAACCGGGACCAGCTTGTGGCTGAAGCTTTCTTT
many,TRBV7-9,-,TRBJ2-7,CASSDGHRAYEQYF,TGTGCCAGCAGTGACGGGCACCGGGCGTACGAGCAGTACTTC
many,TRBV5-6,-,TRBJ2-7,CASSLALARWEQYF,TGTGCCAGCAGCTTGGCCCTAGCCCGGTGGGAGCAGTACTTC
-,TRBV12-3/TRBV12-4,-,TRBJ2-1,CASSIVLDEQFF,TGTGCCAGCAGTATAGTCTTGGATGAGCAGTTCTTC
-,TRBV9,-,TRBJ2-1,CASSAVDWQGNEQFF,TGTGCCAGCAGCGCCGTGGACTGGCAGGGCAATGAGCAGTTCTTC
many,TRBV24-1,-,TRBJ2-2,CATSSIEVADTGELFF,TGTGCCACCAGTTCTATCGAGGTCGCGGACACCGGGGAGCTGTTTTTT
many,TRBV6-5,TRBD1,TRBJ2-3,CASSYRGQTDTQYF,TGTGCCAGCAGTTACAGGGGGCAGACAGATACGCAGTATTTT
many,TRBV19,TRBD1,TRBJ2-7,CASSPNPGPLNTGDAYEQYF,TGTGCCAGTAGTCCCAATCCGGGTCCTCTTAATACAGGGGATGCCTACGAGCAGTACTTC
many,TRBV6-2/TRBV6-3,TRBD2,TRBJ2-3,CASRRTSGRITDTQYF,TGTGCCAGCAGAAGGACTAGCGGGAGGATCACAGATACGCAGTATTTT
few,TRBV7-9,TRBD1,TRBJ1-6,CASSPATGRGSPLHF,TGTGCCAGCAGCCCAGCGACAGGGCGGGGCTCACCCCTCCACTTT
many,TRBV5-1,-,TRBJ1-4,CASSSVGSSNEKLFF,TGCGCCAGCAGCAGCGTCGGCTCATCTAATGAAAAACTGTTTTTT
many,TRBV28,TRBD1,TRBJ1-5,CASSYGQGAQPQHF,TGTGCCAGCAGTTACGGACAGGGGGCTCAGCCCCAGCATTTT
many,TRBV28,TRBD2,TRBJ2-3,CASSARLAGVTDTQYF,TGTGCCAGCAGTGCGCGACTAGCGGGAGTCACAGATACGCAGTATTTT
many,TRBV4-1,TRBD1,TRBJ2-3,CASSRGTGVTDTQYF,TGCGCCAGCAGCCGAGGGACAGGGGTGACAGATACGCAGTATTTT
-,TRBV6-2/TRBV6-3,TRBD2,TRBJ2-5,CASSYGAGEYF,TGTGCCAGCAGTTACGGGGCGGGAGAGTACTTC
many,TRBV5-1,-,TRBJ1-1,CASSLSGIDTEAFF,TGCGCCAGCAGCTTGTCGGGTATTGACACTGAAGCTTTCTTT
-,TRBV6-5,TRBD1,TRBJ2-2,CASSPDQGANGELFF,TGTGCCAGCAGTCCAGATCAGGGGGCAAACGGGGAGCTGTTTTTT
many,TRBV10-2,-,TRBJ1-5,CASSDVRGSNQPQHF,TGCGCCAGCAGTGATGTCCGGGGGTCCAATCAGCCCCAGCATTTT
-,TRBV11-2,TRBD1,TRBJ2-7,CAGSPGTGGLSSIEQYF,TGTGCCGGCAGCCCCGGGACAGGGGGTTTAAGTTCGATCGAGCAGTACTTC
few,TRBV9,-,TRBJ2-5,CASSVGRGPQETQYF,TGTGCCAGCAGCGTAGGGCGGGGCCCCCAAGAGACCCAGTACTTC
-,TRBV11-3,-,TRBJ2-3,CASSLAPGDTDTQYF,TGTGCCAGCAGCTTAGCCCCGGGGGACACAGATACGCAGTATTTT
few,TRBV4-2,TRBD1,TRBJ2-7,CASSQEMTGTGGLSEQYF,TGTGCCAGCAGCCAAGAGATGACCGGGACAGGGGGCCTCTCCGAGCAGTACTTC
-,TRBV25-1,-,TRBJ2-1,CASSDSQPLSEQFF,TGTGCCAGCAGTGACTCCCAACCCCTCAGTGAGCAGTTCTTC
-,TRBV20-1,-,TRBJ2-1,CSASDRIGAYNEQFF,TGCAGTGCTAGCGATCGCATAGGGGCCTACAATGAGCAGTTCTTC
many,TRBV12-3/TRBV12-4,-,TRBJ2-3,CASSRSEGQYF,TGTGCCAGCAGCCGGTCGGAAGGGCAGTATTTT
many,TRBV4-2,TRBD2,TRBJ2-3,CASSQDGLLAGSTDTQYF,TGTGCCAGCAGCCAAGACGGTCTACTAGCGGGGAGCACAGATACGCAGTATTTT
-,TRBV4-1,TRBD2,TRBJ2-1,CASSQPSGVAQFF,TGCGCCAGCAGCCAACCCAGCGGGGTGGCTCAGTTCTTC
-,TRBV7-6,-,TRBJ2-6,CASSLVGSSGANVLTF,TGTGCCAGCAGCTTAGTCGGATCCTCTGGGGCCAACGTCCTGACTTTC
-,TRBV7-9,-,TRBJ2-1,CASSLGSDNEQFF,TGTGCCAGCAGCTTAGGGTCGGACAATGAGCAGTTCTTC
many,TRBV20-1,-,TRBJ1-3,CSARTVNSGNTIYF,TGCAGTGCGAGGACAGTCAACTCTGGAAACACCATATATTTT
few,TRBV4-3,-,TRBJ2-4,CASSQDSGGANIQYF,TGCGCCAGCAGCCAAGATTCCGGGGGCGCAAACATTCAGTACTTC
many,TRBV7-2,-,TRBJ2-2,CASSLEGTGELFF,TGTGCCAGCAGTTTAGAAGGCACCGGGGAGCTGTTTTTT
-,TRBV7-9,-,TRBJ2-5,CASSLASREETQYF,TGTGCCAGCAGCTTAGCGAGCAGGGAAGAGACCCAGTACTTC
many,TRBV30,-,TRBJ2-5,CAWSAGVGVETQYF,TGTGCCTGGAGCGCAGGAGTGGGGGTGGAGACCCAGTACTTC
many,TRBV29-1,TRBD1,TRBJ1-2,CSVEVMDRVYGYTF,TGCAGCGTTGAAGTGATGGACAGGGTCTATGGCTACACCTTC
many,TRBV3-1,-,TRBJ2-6,CASSLLIRSGANVLTF,TGTGCCAGCAGCCTGCTAATCCGTTCTGGGGCCAACGTCCTGACTTTC
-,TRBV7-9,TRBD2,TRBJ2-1,CASSAAISGSGNEQFF,TGTGCCAGCAGCGCCGCTATTAGCGGGAGTGGGAATGAGCAGTTCTTC
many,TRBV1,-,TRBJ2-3,CTSRQTGTSGRAGTDTQYF,TGCACCAGCAGACAAACCGGGACTAGCGGGAGGGCTGGCACAGATACGCAGTATTTT
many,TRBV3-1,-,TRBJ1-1,CASSQDTLNTEAFF,TGTGCCAGCAGCCAAGACACTTTGAACACTGAAGCTTTCTTT
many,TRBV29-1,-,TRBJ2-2,CSARTGNTGELFF,TGCAGCGCCCGGACGGGGAACACCGGGGAGCTGTTTTTT
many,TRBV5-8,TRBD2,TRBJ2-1,CASSAGEGQFF,TGTGCCAGCAGCGCGGGGGAAGGGCAGTTCTTC